Here is one T cell receptor beta chain with its context. The target of this receptor is not known. No clone much larger than this one lies a single base away; base qualities are absent. A FACSAria II was used to sort memory CD4+ T cells, defined as single viable CD3+CD4+CD8-CD45RO+ cells. To determine CMV serostatus, a Roche Elecsys assay was used that detects serum IgG against CMV pp150, pp28, p38 and p52. After thawing, total CD4+ T cells were enriched by positive selection with CD4 magnetic microbeads. The samples came from a different study that was designed specifically to examine the CD4+ T cell memory repertoire. Peripheral blood mononuclear cells were isolated and cryopreserved according to standard operating procedures, and serum was stored at -80 degrees C. The staining used CD3-PerCP (BW264/56), CD4-APC (RPA-T4), CD45RO-PE (UCHT1) and CD8-Pacific Orange (3B5) antibodies, and Sytox blue was used to exclude non-viable cells.

The CDR3 holds 15 amino acids from the cysteine to the phenylalanine. Only the CDR3 DNA is retained, 45 bases long and in frame from the first base. In the germline V gene, CDR1 corresponds to MNHEY and CDR2 to SVGAGI. The germline ends are 14 bases apart after V is trimmed by 5 bases and J by 6 bases. The Quick-DNA Microprep Kit was used to extract genomic DNA from the sorted cells. Amplification of TCRbeta DNA was done with the immunoSEQ hsTCRbeta kit, following the protocol from the manufacturer. TCRbeta libraries were sequenced on an Illumina MiSeq instrument. In the authors' own workflow: Following removal of out-of-frame sequences, 2 million to 2.5 million distinct TCRbeta sequences were retained, with an average of about 63,000 per individual. Each individual was scored using the number of 150 to 200 previously reported CMV-associated TCRbeta sequences that the individual carried and the total number of productive distinct TCRbeta sequences. A beta-binomial model was reimplemented in Python, and random forests from scikit-learn, run with default parameters, were trained on data from the US cohort. Classifier performance on the Belgian cohort was summarized as median AUC with percentile confidence intervals over 10,000 bootstrap iterations. TCRdb limited this immuneACCESS table to in-frame rearrangements with V and J called. A share of clones is missing; checked studies link under half to unresolved V genes, and the rest is unexplained. V, J and clone size are those of that table, while D and trimming were read from the DNA. In this sample the table shows some 48,000 clones, 78% of which occur a single time. The ten largest clones take up around 0.99% of the sample.

The data are from a study of memory CD4+ T cells and cytomegalovirus serostatus (dated by TCRdb to the late 2010s). For the wider study: The cohort comprised 33 healthy Belgian adults, 9 CMV seropositive and 24 CMV seronegative. CD4+ memory TCRbeta repertoires of a Belgian cohort with known cytomegalovirus serostatus were sequenced in order to replicate a published TCR-based CMV serostatus classifier. Overall study outcomes, separate from this receptor: Among the 150 to 200 previously reported CMV-associated TCRbeta sequences, some 69 showed up in the CD4+ memory repertoires, with each one found in between one and five individuals. A median bootstrapped AUC of around 0.95 with a 95% CI of 0.76-1.00 was achieved on the Belgian cohort by the original-framework classifier. The results were interpreted as suggesting that the CMV-associated TCR signature is mostly present in the CD4+ memory repertoire. CMV serostatus prediction reached a median bootstrapped AUC of roughly 0.95 with the original framework and just under 0.93 with a US-trained random forest. Only CD4+CD45RO+ memory cells were sequenced, in contrast to the original study, which included naive and memory CD4+ and CD8+ populations.

The receptor was derived from an adult in good health and CMV-seronegative. Rearrangement joined TRBV6-5 to TRBJ1-6; TRBD1 is possibly the D segment (6 matching bases). The source material was memory CD4+ T cells from blood. The DNA sequence follows: TGTGCCAGCAGTCGGAAGGGACACCTTAATTCACCCCTCCACTTT. Translated, it gives CASSRKGHLNSPLHF.